The rows below give T cell receptor beta chains drawn from one sample of a study of CD8+ T cells in alopecia areata. The protocol was immunoSEQ multiplex PCR, while the TCRdb copy is restricted to in-frame clones and leaves out a portion. The sample consists of around 120,000 clones, about 46% of them appearing once. Sequenced material: NKG2D-low CD8+ T cells sorted from blood. These receptors came from a human donor with alopecia areata. The CDR3 runs from the conserved cysteine through the conserved F or W. Fields, in order: clone size, V gene, J gene, D gene, CDR3 protein, CDR3 DNA. The D gene is left open where the match is weak. Size is omitted from some rows. Given values are once, few, many or a class for expanded clones.

>few|TRBV29-1|TRBJ2-1|TRBD2
CSVVGAGGLGEQFF
TGCAGCGTTGTTGGAGCGGGGGGACTTGGGGAGCAGTTCTTC
>-|TRBV14|TRBJ2-3|-
CASSQWVVGTDTQYF
TGTGCCAGCAGCCAATGGGTAGTCGGCACAGATACGCAGTATTTT
>-|TRBV29-1|TRBJ2-7|TRBD2
CSVEGPGGDYEQYF
TGCAGCGTTGAAGGACCGGGAGGCGACTACGAGCAGTACTTC
>once|TRBV27|TRBJ2-7|TRBD1
CASSPGQGSSEQYF
TGTGCCAGCAGCCCCGGACAGGGTTCTTCCGAGCAGTACTTC
>-|TRBV27|TRBJ1-2|-
CASTPVGGNYGYTF
TGTGCCAGCACCCCTGTTGGGGGCAACTATGGCTACACCTTC
>few|TRBV9|TRBJ2-3|-
CASSVEGTDTQYF
TGTGCCAGCAGCGTAGAGGGGACAGATACGCAGTATTTT
>-|TRBV28|TRBJ2-6|-
CASTETREPGANVLTF
TGTGCCAGCACCGAGACCAGGGAGCCAGGGGCCAACGTCCTGACTTTC
>-|TRBV5-1|TRBJ2-3|-
CASRTVPTDTQYF
TGCGCCAGCCGGACAGTACCCACAGATACGCAGTATTTT
>few|TRBV29-1|TRBJ1-2|TRBD1
CSVKTGGNYGYTF
TGCAGCGTCAAGACAGGGGGCAACTATGGCTACACCTTC
>-|TRBV28|TRBJ1-5|-
CASSFLGAGQPQHF
TGTGCCAGCAGTTTTCTGGGGGCAGGGCAGCCCCAGCATTTT
>few|TRBV28|TRBJ2-1|-
CASSDGPYNEQFF
TGTGCCAGCAGTGACGGTCCCTACAATGAGCAGTTCTTC
>-|TRBV29-1|TRBJ1-1|-
CSVGPLNIRERNTEAFF
TGCAGCGTTGGCCCGCTGAACATCAGGGAGAGGAACACTGAAGCTTTCTTT
>-|TRBV29-1|TRBJ2-7|-
CSVPGAMVYEQYF
TGCAGCGTCCCAGGGGCCATGGTTTACGAGCAGTACTTC
>-|TRBV29-1|TRBJ2-7|TRBD1
CSVRTGENEQYF
TGCAGCGTGAGGACAGGTGAGAACGAGCAGTACTTC
>-|TRBV27|TRBJ2-1|-
CASSLGGNSYNEQFF
TGTGCCAGCAGTTTAGGGGGGAACTCCTACAATGAGCAGTTCTTC
>-|TRBV15|TRBJ2-1|-
CATSSRQDAYNEQFF
TGTGCCACCAGCAGTCGTCAGGACGCCTACAATGAGCAGTTCTTC
>-|TRBV29-1|TRBJ2-7|-
CSVVRSNRIEQYF
TGCAGCGTTGTCCGGAGTAATCGTATCGAGCAGTACTTC
>once|TRBV11-2|TRBJ1-2|-
CASTFSGGLEGYTF
TGTGCCAGCACCTTCTCCGGGGGCTTGGAAGGCTACACCTTC
>-|TRBV30|TRBJ1-1|TRBD1
CAWSAGTGNTEAFF
TGTGCCTGGAGTGCCGGGACAGGGAACACTGAAGCTTTCTTT
>-|TRBV30|TRBJ1-4|-
CAWSVPDTTTNEKLFF
TGTGCCTGGAGTGTACCGGACACCACAACTAATGAAAAACTGTTTTTT